Listed below are T cell receptor beta chains from one sample, sequenced in a study of blood T cell repertoires in COVID-19. The table came from immunoSEQ multiplex PCR; TCRdb's copy has only in-frame clones and leaves some out. The sample holds around 300,000 clones, roughly four fifths seen once. Sequencing used peripheral blood. These receptors all come from a woman between 50 and 59 years old who had recovered from COVID-19. The CDR3 runs from the conserved cysteine through the conserved F or W. The order of the fields is V gene, CDR3 length, J gene, CDR3 protein.

V gene: TRBV2
CDR3 length: 15
J gene: TRBJ2-5
CDR3 protein: CASSEAAQSSGTQYF

V gene: TRBV9
CDR3 length: 16
J gene: TRBJ2-2
CDR3 protein: CASSEGLAGNTGELFF

V gene: TRBV27
CDR3 length: 14
J gene: TRBJ2-7
CDR3 protein: CASSLRGGDYEQYF

V gene: TRBV5-5
CDR3 length: 15
J gene: TRBJ1-5
CDR3 protein: CASSLGRGISQPQHF

V gene: TRBV5-1
CDR3 length: 14
J gene: TRBJ2-7
CDR3 protein: CASSFGAGSNEQYF

V gene: TRBV28
CDR3 length: 13
J gene: TRBJ2-5
CDR3 protein: CASSLEGGKTQYF

V gene: TRBV6-2/TRBV6-3
CDR3 length: 14
J gene: TRBJ1-1
CDR3 protein: CASSYGGVSTEAFF

V gene: TRBV28
CDR3 length: 15
J gene: TRBJ1-6
CDR3 protein: CASSSSLGPASPLHF

V gene: TRBV18
CDR3 length: 13
J gene: TRBJ2-2
CDR3 protein: CASSTGFSGELFF

V gene: TRBV30
CDR3 length: 17
J gene: TRBJ1-2
CDR3 protein: CAWSRGSAGGADYGYTF

V gene: TRBV28
CDR3 length: 15
J gene: TRBJ1-4
CDR3 protein: CASSPLGVKGEKLFF

V gene: TRBV7-2
CDR3 length: 15
J gene: TRBJ2-2
CDR3 protein: CASSASSGNTGELFF

V gene: TRBV5-6
CDR3 length: 14
J gene: TRBJ2-1
CDR3 protein: CASNTLDRGNEQFF

V gene: TRBV6-5
CDR3 length: 13
J gene: TRBJ1-5
CDR3 protein: CASSLQGVEPQHF

V gene: TRBV4-2
CDR3 length: 14
J gene: TRBJ1-4
CDR3 protein: CASSHRDRDEKLFF

V gene: TRBV19
CDR3 length: 15
J gene: TRBJ2-6
CDR3 protein: CASSDRGRGANVLTF

V gene: TRBV20-1
CDR3 length: 20
J gene: TRBJ2-1
CDR3 protein: CSASALGGLAGPGSYNEQFF

V gene: TRBV7-8
CDR3 length: 14
J gene: TRBJ2-3
CDR3 protein: CASGEASRTDTQYF

V gene: TRBV28
CDR3 length: 13
J gene: TRBJ2-1
CDR3 protein: CASSLTLGARQFF

V gene: TRBV18
CDR3 length: 16
J gene: TRBJ2-5
CDR3 protein: CASSPPTSAGRETQYF

V gene: TRBV10-3
CDR3 length: 14
J gene: TRBJ2-3
CDR3 protein: CAISDLGSTDTQYF

V gene: TRBV28
CDR3 length: 14
J gene: TRBJ1-6
CDR3 protein: CATSTGTVTSPLHF

V gene: TRBV6-5
CDR3 length: 15
J gene: TRBJ1-2
CDR3 protein: CASREAGQGTYGYTF

V gene: TRBV25-1
CDR3 length: 16
J gene: TRBJ2-5
CDR3 protein: CASSGHRLAPTETQYF

V gene: TRBV6-5
CDR3 length: 14
J gene: TRBJ2-7
CDR3 protein: CASSYELRSYEQYF

V gene: TRBV4-1
CDR3 length: 17
J gene: TRBJ2-5
CDR3 protein: CASSQDLGEAHGETQYF

V gene: TRBV2
CDR3 length: 15
J gene: TRBJ1-2
CDR3 protein: CASSEYSRILYGYTF

V gene: TRBV9
CDR3 length: 12
J gene: TRBJ2-2
CDR3 protein: CASSVAGGELFF

V gene: TRBV3-1/TRBV3-2
CDR3 length: 15
J gene: TRBJ2-2
CDR3 protein: CASSLRGPNTGELFF

V gene: TRBV27
CDR3 length: 14
J gene: TRBJ2-7
CDR3 protein: CASSLGQGAYEQYF